This entry describes one TCR beta chain. Replicate sorted-subset PCRs were loaded with around 0.2 ug DNA, tens of thousands of T cell genomes. Sequenced by immunoSEQ multiplex PCR; TCRdb stores in-frame clones only, minus some. The data hold about 2,500,000 clones, with approximately 92% observed a single time. The record originates from a study of shared clonotypes between healthy human individuals. Study at large: Each donor's CD4 naive and CD4 memory cells filled three plates apiece, CD8 naive two, and CD8 memory one.

The sample was naive CD4+ T cells sorted from blood. Noted subset: CD45RA+ positively selected. This sequence was found in a man aged 18 to 35 in good health.

CDR3 bases: TGCGCCAGCCGGGGAGGGGGTCCGGACAGAGGGAATTCACCCCTCCACTTT. It specifies CASRGGGPDRGNSPLHF. This chain connects TRBV5-1 to TRBJ1-6; a weak D match, TRBD1 (6 bases). Trimming left V 7 bases short and J 7 bases short, with 24 bases between. The CDR3 extends over 17 amino acids. Germline V gene lookup returns CDR1 SGHRS and CDR2 YFSETQ.